What follows is one T cell receptor (beta chain) and its context. This clonotype was seen many times. Its target antigen remains unknown. No base qualities exist here, and no much larger clone lies one base off it. TCRdb lists the instrument as Illumina NovaSeq 6000. TCRalpha and TCRbeta cDNA libraries were built by 5'RACE with constant-segment primers, adding sample barcodes and unique molecular identifiers. RNA was extracted from every sample with Trizol reagent. The libraries were amplified in two PCR steps, and the second step added a second sample barcode and Illumina TruSeq adapters. The libraries were sequenced on an Illumina NovaSeq using 2 x 150 bp paired-end reads. Per the source publication's procedure: Demultiplexing of reads and collapsing into UMI-guided consensus sequences were performed with migec v1.2.7. With mixcr v2.1.11, UMI consensuses were aligned to TRA and TRB V and J templates and assembled into clonotypes. Clonotypes were classified as expanded or contracted when called significant by both edgeR and NoisET, with noise models trained on biological replicates. edgeR calls used a false discovery rate-adjusted p below 0.01 and a log2 fold-change threshold of 1. As an exploratory analysis of dynamics, PCA with hierarchical clustering was applied to max-normalized trajectories of the 1000 most abundant clonotypes. Separately sequenced CD4+ and CD8+ repertoires were used to assign a CD4 or CD8 phenotype to each responding clone. The public reads were reanalyzed by TCRdb: fastp trimming at Q25, MiXCR alignment, in-frame beta chains only. Rows with one shared CDR3 protein collapse into an entry with the most common genes and DNA. TCRdb's processing, not the authors', yielded these V and J calls. Here the sample has tens of thousands of distinct CDR3 sequences; roughly 10% occur a single time. Clones ranked in the top ten supply around 30% of the sample.

A distance of 10 bases separates the germline ends of V and J, which lose 4 bases and 0 bases respectively. The CDR3, from cysteine to phenylalanine, totals 16 residues. The kept DNA is CDR3 alone, 48 bases in frame from the first base. Ficoll-Paque density gradient centrifugation was the method used to isolate PBMCs. These data originate in a study of T-cell memory formation after mild COVID-19 (dated by TCRdb to about 2021). With respect to the entire study: TCR sequence clusters from the two donors were largely donor specific. In two donors, T-cell clones that expanded and contracted after mild COVID-19 were tracked by sequencing TCRalpha and TCRbeta repertoires over time. Two young, previously healthy adult volunteers made up the cohort, one male and one female.

What the research found in general, with its limitations: From day 15 to 85, contracting clones showed balanced CD4/CD8 phenotypes, whereas a second wave of clones that expanded from day 15 to 37 leaned towards CD4+. Contracting CD4+ clones were located mainly in the CM and EM memory subsets, whereas CD8+ clones were found to be enriched in EMRA. The study included only a couple of mild cases, and larger cohorts that include severe cases with pre-infection samples were judged to be necessary. The second-wave clones that peaked on day 37 were not confirmed to be SARS-CoV-2 specific. Some responding clones were detected in pre-infection memory, which suggested that pre-existing cross-reactive memory T cells had joined the SARS-CoV-2 response.

This clonotype was obtained from a man aged 18 to 30 who had mild COVID-19 (a few samples of this study predate the infection). The sample titles of this study are shuffled in the database, so cell type and time point are left out; the donor was told from shared clones. Sequences were obtained from PBMCs or a T cell subset sorted from them (not recorded which). The V and J segments used are TRBV12-3 or TRBV12-4 and TRBJ2-6; the D gene is perhaps TRBD2, on 6 matching bases. The CDR3 here reads CASSSPGSSGANVLTF. The nucleotide sequence reads as follows: TGTGCCAGCAGTTCCCCCGGGAGCTCTGGGGCCAACGTCCTGACTTTC.